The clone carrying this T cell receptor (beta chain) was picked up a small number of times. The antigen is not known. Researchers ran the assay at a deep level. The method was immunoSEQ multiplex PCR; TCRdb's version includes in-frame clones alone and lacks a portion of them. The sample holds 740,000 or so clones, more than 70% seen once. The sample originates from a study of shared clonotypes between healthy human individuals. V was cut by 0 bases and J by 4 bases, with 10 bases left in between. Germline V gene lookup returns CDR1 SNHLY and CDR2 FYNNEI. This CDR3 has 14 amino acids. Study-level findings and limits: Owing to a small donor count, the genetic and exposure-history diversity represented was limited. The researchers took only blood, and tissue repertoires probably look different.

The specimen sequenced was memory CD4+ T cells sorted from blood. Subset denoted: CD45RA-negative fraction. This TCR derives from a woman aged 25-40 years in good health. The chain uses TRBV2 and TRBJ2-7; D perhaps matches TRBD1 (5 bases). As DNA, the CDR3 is TGTGCCAGCAGTGAAGCGCAGGGCGGATACGAGCAGTACTTC. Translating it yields CASSEAQGGYEQYF.